One sample yielded the 15 T cell receptor beta chains listed below, sequenced in a study of blood T cell repertoires in COVID-19. Repertoires were generated with immunoSEQ multiplex PCR, while TCRdb's copy carries only in-frame clones and drops some. The sample includes around 470,000 clones, 90% of them seen just once. The sequenced sample consisted of PBMCs or T cells enriched from blood (not recorded which). The receptors were gathered from a man aged 18 to 30 who had recovered from COVID-19.

This clone was observed a single time. The rearrangement uses TRBV11-2 and TRBJ1-1; D gene unclear. Trimming removed 4 bases from V and 1 base from J, with 16 bases in between. CDR3 length: 16 amino acids. Per germline, CDR1 SGHAT and CDR2 FQNNGV. The CDR3, as DNA: TGTGCCAGCAGCTCAGGAATCGACGGAGGGAACACTGAAGCTTTCTTT. The encoded protein is CASSSGIDGGNTEAFF.

The sample holds one count of this clone. V gene TRBV2 combines with J gene TRBJ2-7; 9 nucleotides line up with TRBD2. The CDR3 totals 13 residues. Germline lookup yields CDR1 SNHLY and CDR2 FYNNEI. J gave up 2 bases and V 6 bases, and 2 bases lay outside the gene matches. CDR3 sequence: CASSGGRAYEQYF. For the CDR3, the DNA is TGTGCCAGCAGCGGCGGGAGGGCCTACGAGCAGTACTTC.

The V gene is TRBV4-1, the J gene TRBJ1-2, with D hard to call. V was trimmed by 0 bases and J by 1 base, leaving 21 bases between them. The CDR3 spans 19 residues. The germline V gene has CDR1 MGHRA and CDR2 YSYEKL. CDR3 coding DNA: TGCGCCAGCAGCCAAGACCCCTCTACCCCGGGAGGACTTAACTATGGCTACACCTTC. Translating gives CASSQDPSTPGGLNYGYTF.

The rearrangement joins TRBV28 to TRBJ1-2; a possible D gene is TRBD1 (6 bases). Trimming removed 5 bases at V and 3 bases at J, with 16 bases between. The CDR3 spans 15 residues. Germline loops: CDR1 MDHEN, CDR2 SYDVKM. CDR3 sequence (DNA): TGTGCCAGCAGTCAAACAGGGTCGGGCGACTATGGCTACACCTTC. Translated, it gives CASSQTGSGDYGYTF.

The chain recombines TRBV11-2 with TRBJ1-1; no firm D call. V was pared by 5 bases and J by 0 bases, with 10 bases between. The germline V gene encodes CDR1 SGHAT and CDR2 FQNNGV. The CDR3 sequence is 14 residues long. CDR3 in amino acids: CASSPLSMNTEAFF. CDR3 in DNA: TGTGCCAGCAGCCCACTATCCATGAACACTGAAGCTTTCTTT.

With respect to this clone: Other DNA sequences in the same sample also yield this CDR3. The J gene is TRBJ2-7, the V gene TRBV15, with a weak D call TRBD2 (5 bases). Trimming removed 1 base from V and 3 bases from J, with 10 bases in between. The CDR3 spans 14 residues. CDR1 and CDR2 from the germline V gene are LNHNV and YYDKDF (reference sequence). CDR3 sequence: CATSRGGSSYEQYF. The CDR3 DNA is TGTGCCACCAGCAGAGGAGGGTCGAGCTACGAGCAGTACTTC.

The chain combines TRBV30 with TRBJ2-3; the match to TRBD2 covers 7 bases. The germline V gene encodes CDR1 GTSNPN and CDR2 SVGIG (reference sequence). V trimming: 0 bases; J trimming: 2 bases; junction bases outside the gene matches: 5. The CDR3 is 15 amino acids. CDR3: CAWSVTGGLTDTQYF. The CDR3 nucleotides read TGTGCCTGGAGTGTCACGGGGGGTCTCACAGATACGCAGTATTTT.

This clone was found a few times. The chain recombines TRBV27 with TRBJ1-1, with D possibly matching TRBD1 (5 bases). Germline V gene data show CDR1 as MNHEY and CDR2 as SMNVEV (reference sequence). Trimming cost V 6 bases and J 10 bases, with 15 bases left between them. The CDR3 sequence is 12 residues long. The CDR3 sequence: CASSRWGRAAFF. Written as DNA, the CDR3 is TGTGCCAGCAGCCGATGGGGCAGGGCAGCTTTCTTT.

Details on this clone: Germline and junction disagree at one end, which may indicate a read error. The chain links TRBV15 to TRBJ1-5; a possible D gene is TRBD1 (6 bases). Germline CDR1 LNHNV, CDR2 YYDKDF (reference sequence). The CDR3 sequence is 13 residues long. The CDR3 reads CATSKDSDHPQHF. The CDR3 nucleotides are TGTGCCACCAGCAAGGACAGTGATCACCCCCAGCATTTT.

The CDR3 coding sequence is TGCGCCAGCAGCGTAACAGGGGGCGTTAGGTACTTC. Residues: CASSVTGGVRYF. The V gene is TRBV5-1, the J gene TRBJ2-7, with 9 bases fitting TRBD1. CDR3 length: 12 amino acids. From germline, CDR1 is SGHRS and CDR2 YFSETQ. V shed 4 bases and J 12 bases; nucleotides not matched to a gene: 8. The whole variable domain, remainder taken from reference TRBV5-1 and TRBJ2-7, is KAGVTQTPRYLIKTRGQQVTLSCSPISGHRSVSWYQQTPGQGLQFLFEYFSETQRNKGNFPGRFSGRQFSNSRSEMNVSTLELGDSALYLCASSVTGGVRYFGPGTRLTVT.

The V call is TRBV10-3, the J call TRBJ1-5; 9 bases fit TRBD1. Germline V lookup: CDR1 ENHRY, CDR2 SYGVKD. J gave up 5 bases and V 10 bases, and 15 bases lay outside the gene matches. The CDR3 consists of 16 residues. The DNA for the CDR3 is TGTGCCACGGCCGGGACAGGGTTGGGGGTTTATCAGCCCCAGCATTTT. This codes for CATAGTGLGVYQPQHF.

The rearrangement uses TRBV29-1 and TRBJ1-1; TRBD1 matches 7 bases. This CDR3 has 12 residues. Germline-derived CDR1 and CDR2 are SQVTM and ANQGSEA. The J segment lost 8 bases and the V segment lost 7 bases, leaving 10 bases of the junction unmatched. CDR3 amino acids: CSGKDQGEEAFF. CDR3 nucleotide sequence: TGCAGCGGCAAGGATCAGGGGGAGGAAGCTTTCTTT.

The chain employs TRBV10-3 and TRBJ1-1; the match to TRBD1 covers 11 bases. The CDR3 length is 14 residues. Per germline, CDR1 ENHRY and CDR2 SYGVKD. V lost 6 bases and J lost 5; bases outside the gene matches: 5. CDR3 protein: CAISEDRGRTEAFF. DNA of the CDR3: TGTGCCATCAGCGAGGACAGGGGGCGGACTGAAGCTTTCTTT.

V gene TRBV7-9 combines with J gene TRBJ1-4, with D perhaps matching TRBD1 (6 bases). CDR1 is SEHNR, CDR2 FQNEAQ, per germline (reference sequence). The CDR3 covers 15 residues. The ends were cut back, 5 bases at V and 3 bases at J, with 13 bases in the middle. CDR3 coding DNA: TGTGCCAGCAGCCTGGGACAAGCAGCTAATGAAAAACTGTTTTTT. It specifies CASSLGQAANEKLFF.

This clone was seen once. J is TRBJ1-1 and V is TRBV6-2 or TRBV6-3; the D gene is possibly TRBD1 (5 bases). V was shortened by 6 bases and J by 10 bases, with 15 bases between the two germline ends. Germline CDR1 is MNHEY and CDR2 is SVGEGT. CDR3 length equals 12 residues. CDR3 in DNA: TGTGCCAGCAGCCAAGGGGCCAACAGAGCTTTCTTT. Amino acid sequence: CASSQGANRAFF.